This note documents a single T cell receptor beta chain sequence. The target antigen is unknown. This sample is part of a study of OX40 agonist ivuxolimab in advanced cancers. Across the whole study: Patients were around 83% male with ages roughly 20 to 80, mean roughly 55. Study observations and caveats: Mean expanded clone counts were higher in CD8+ than CD4+ T cells.

The method was immunoSEQ multiplex PCR; TCRdb's version includes in-frame clones alone and lacks a portion of them. The table records some 90,000 clones, around nine tenths of them present only once. The material was CD4+ or CD8+ T cells sorted from blood, obtained in a trial of the OX40 agonist ivuxolimab. This clonotype was sampled from an adult with an advanced solid tumor such as melanoma, head and neck, liver or kidney cancer.

The CDR3 DNA follows: TGTGCCAGCGTCCGAGGACAGGGCGGCTCCTACGAGCAGTACTTC. It codes for CASVRGQGGSYEQYF. V usage is TRBV6-1 and J usage is TRBJ2-7; 8 nucleotides line up with TRBD1. Germline values: CDR1 MNHNS, CDR2 SASEGT. The V segment lost 8 bases and the J segment 0 bases; nucleotides outside the gene matches: 9. The CDR3 length is 15 residues.